This T cell receptor (beta chain) appears in the sequencing data of a study of T cell repertoires in cytomegalovirus infection. Across the study: Used in the study were CMV epitopes, some recently identified and HLA-C-restricted, others well-studied and HLA-B-restricted. Signatures in public TCR beta sequences pointed to both CMV infection and matching HLA type.

V lost 2 bases to trimming and J lost 2 bases, with 10 bases between them. Germline V CDR1 and CDR2: MNHEY, SVGEGT. The CDR3 is 14 residues long. Findings and caveats of the study: Dominating the ex vivo response were HLA-C-restricted CMV-specific TCR beta clonotypes.

This clonotype occurred a few times. What it recognizes is unknown. TCRdb independently ran MiXCR on the reads; one entry per CDR3 protein. Of hundreds of thousands of distinct CDR3 sequences in the sample, about 30% were seen once. The chain has TRBV6-2 or TRBV6-3 and TRBJ2-7; D might be TRBD2 (7 bases). The clonotype comes from a human donor in good health (CMV status not recorded). Some clones in this sample may be carry-over from other donors' samples. The sequences come from cultured PBMCs, collected from culture after CMV antigen stimulation. CDR3 in DNA: TGTGCCAGCAGTTACACCGGGGGGCCCTACGAGCAGTACTTC. This translates into CASSYTGGPYEQYF.